One and the same sample provided the 14 T cell receptor beta chains below, sequenced in a study of T cell changes during pregnancy in multiple sclerosis. This table comes from immunoSEQ multiplex PCR, and its TCRdb copy is limited to in-frame clones, with some not included. The sample lists 45,000 to 65,000 clones; nearly 95% were seen once. This sample comprised CD4+ T cells from peripheral blood mononuclear cells, obtained in the second trimester of pregnancy. The receptor set was obtained from a female donor with multiple sclerosis, enrolled in a pregnancy study.

The CDR3: CASSPRTGGIYGYTF. In DNA form, the CDR3 reads TGTGCCAGCAGTCCCCGGACAGGGGGTATCTATGGCTACACCTTC. V is TRBV27 and J is TRBJ1-2; the match to TRBD1 covers 10 bases. Germline CDR1 and CDR2: MNHEY and SMNVEV (reference sequence). V was pared by 5 bases and J by 4 bases, with 7 bases of the junction left unmatched. The CDR3 covers 15 residues.

The J gene is TRBJ2-1, the V gene TRBV4-1; tentatively, D is TRBD2 (5 bases). Trimming shortened V by 6 bases and J by 9 bases, and 24 bases separated the two germline ends. Germline V CDR1 and CDR2: MGHRA, YSYEKL. The CDR3 is 16 amino acids. Written as DNA, the CDR3 is TGCGCCAGCAGACCTGGACGGGGAGAGAGGTTTGGTGAGCAGTTCTTC. Its translation is CASRPGRGERFGEQFF.

The chain recombines TRBV5-1 with TRBJ2-5, with 7 nucleotides matching TRBD2. CDR3 size: 13 residues. V was clipped by 3 bases and J by 11 bases; unmatched bases: 10. The germline V gene encodes CDR1 SGHRS and CDR2 YFSETQ. The CDR3 region is CASSWSGDREQYF. Here the CDR3 DNA reads TGCGCCAGCAGCTGGAGCGGGGATCGGGAGCAGTACTTC.

The V and J genes are TRBV6-1 and TRBJ1-2; D not certain. Trimming left V 4 bases short and J 8 bases short, with 14 bases between. Looked up from germline, CDR1 is MNHNS and CDR2 is SASEGT. This CDR3 has 13 residues. The CDR3 is CASSGLSARGYTF. The CDR3 DNA reads TGTGCCAGCAGTGGTTTGTCAGCCAGGGGCTACACCTTC.

The CDR3 protein is CASSPGAGGPQTQYF. The CDR3 DNA sequence: TGTGCCAGTAGCCCCGGAGCGGGAGGGCCGCAGACCCAGTACTTC. This chain joins TRBV19 and TRBJ2-5; 10 bases match TRBD2. This CDR3 contains 15 residues. Germline CDR1 LNHDA, CDR2 SQIVND (reference sequence). Germline trimming cut 6 bases from V and 6 bases from J; bases unmatched to any gene: 10.

This rearrangement joins TRBV2 to TRBJ1-1, with 9 positions matching TRBD1. Per the germline V gene, CDR1 is SNHLY and CDR2 is FYNNEI. The V segment lost 2 bases and the J segment 4 bases; nucleotides outside the gene matches: 14. The CDR3 totals 18 residues. The CDR3 region is CASSERVVGTGIVTEAFF. The CDR3 bases are TGTGCCAGCAGTGAAAGGGTGGTGGGGACAGGGATTGTCACTGAAGCTTTCTTT.

The J gene is TRBJ2-3, the V gene TRBV7-8; 9 positions match TRBD1. V lost 3 bases and J lost 0; bases outside the gene matches: 4. Per germline, CDR1 SGHVS and CDR2 FQNEAQ. There are 16 residues in the CDR3. The CDR3: CASSLGQGWSTDTQYF. CDR3 nucleotides: TGTGCCAGCAGCTTGGGACAGGGATGGAGCACAGATACGCAGTATTTT.

In DNA form, the CDR3 reads TGTGCCAGCAGCATCAACCGTGGGGGGGTGGGGATAGGCACTGAAGCTTTCTTT. This encodes CASSINRGGVGIGTEAFF. V and J are TRBV11-2 and TRBJ1-1, with TRBD1 as a possible D gene (5 bases). Germline assignment: CDR1 SGHAT and CDR2 FQNNGV. Trimming left V 5 bases short and J 4 bases short, with 26 bases between. The CDR3 has 18 residues.

The chain carries TRBV5-6 and TRBJ2-1; 8 bases are a match to TRBD1. The CDR3 totals 12 residues. V trimming: 4 bases; J trimming: 10 bases; junction bases outside the gene matches: 4. Germline V gene lookup returns CDR1 SGHDT and CDR2 YYEEEE. CDR3 sequence reads: CASSGQGYEQFF. DNA for the CDR3: TGTGCCAGCAGCGGACAGGGCTACGAGCAGTTCTTC.

This sequence joins TRBV5-1 and TRBJ2-5; D may be TRBD1 (6 bases). There are 15 residues in the CDR3. Trimming took 0 bases from V and 1 from J, leaving 10 bases between them. Germline CDR1 reads SGHRS; CDR2 reads YFSETQ. CDR3 protein: CASSLAPGAQETQYF. In DNA form, the CDR3 reads TGCGCCAGCAGCTTGGCCCCAGGGGCCCAAGAGACCCAGTACTTC.

The CDR3 sequence is CASSVSERPNTGELFF. The DNA of the CDR3 is TGTGCCAGCAGCGTGTCTGAGCGACCGAACACCGGGGAGCTGTTTTTT. The J gene is TRBJ2-2, the V gene TRBV9; no clear D gene. This CDR3 is 16 amino acids long. Germline lookup yields CDR1 SGDLS and CDR2 YYNGEE. V lost 2 bases, J lost 0 bases, and 11 bases lay in between.

J is TRBJ2-2 and V is TRBV5-3; TRBD2 matches 10 bases. TRBV5-3 is placed among ORFs of uncertain function. The length of the CDR3 is 15 residues. V shed 4 bases, J shed 0 bases, and the junction held 0 bases outside the gene matches. Here the CDR3 DNA reads TGTGCCAGAAGCCTAGCGGGAGCGAACACCGGGGAGCTGTTTTTT. It codes for CARSLAGANTGELFF.

The chain links TRBV4-2 to TRBJ2-1, with a tentative D call TRBD1 (5 bases). Trimming stripped 1 base from V and 3 bases from J, with 13 bases between. The CDR3 spans 16 residues. CDR1 LGHNA and CDR2 YNFKEQ come from the germline V gene. The CDR3 sequence: CASSQGSGRYYNEQFF. The CDR3 region has the DNA TGTGCCAGCAGCCAAGGATCAGGGCGGTACTACAATGAGCAGTTCTTC.

The chain links TRBV7-3 to TRBJ2-2; 9 nucleotides line up with TRBD2. The CDR3 is made up of 15 amino acids. The V gene end was trimmed by 7 bases and the J gene end by 2 bases; junction bases not matched to a gene: 5. Looked up from germline, CDR1 is SGHTA and CDR2 is FQGTGA. Here the CDR3 DNA reads TGTGCCAGCAACTCAGCGGGGGGTAACACCGGGGAGCTGTTTTTT. Translated, it gives CASNSAGGNTGELFF.